One and the same sample provided the 18 T cell receptor beta chains below, sequenced in a study of T cell responses to AZD1222 COVID-19 vaccine (dated by TCRdb to about 2021). Libraries were constructed by the immunoSEQ multiplex PCR assay. TCRdb stores this immuneACCESS table with in-frame sequences only. Part of the clones is absent; in the studies checked, under half of the shortfall reflects unresolved V genes, and no reason is known for the rest. The sample records approximately 120,000 clones, 88% of which are singletons. More than 3.5% of the sample comes from the top ten. The time point label on this specimen signifies: baseline before first vaccination. The sample consisted of peripheral blood, taken on day 0 of AZD1222 vaccination. The origin of the receptors is an adult in good health.

The chain carries TRBV7-2 and TRBJ1-2; D is undetermined. Germline values: CDR1 SGHTA, CDR2 FQGNSA. CDR3 length: 15 residues. The V and J ends lost 5 bases and 4 bases respectively, with 17 bases between them. CDR3 nucleotide sequence: TGTGCCAGCAGCCCGCAGGCTAGGAGTCCCTATGGCTACACCTTC. Residues: CASSPQARSPYGYTF. The complete variable domain, with remaining parts taken from reference TRBV7-2 and TRBJ1-2, reads GAGVSQSPSNKVTEKGKDVELRCDPISGHTALYWYRQSLGQGLEFLIYFQGNSAPDKSGLPSDRFSAERTGGSVSTLTIQRTQQEDSAVYLCASSPQARSPYGYTFGSGTRLTVV.

This sequence joins TRBV4-1 and TRBJ2-5, with a weak D call TRBD1 (5 bases). The CDR3 is 15 amino acids. Trimming took off 1 base at V and 8 bases at J, with 17 bases between the two ends. Germline loops: CDR1 MGHRA, CDR2 YSYEKL. The CDR3 DNA is TGCGCCAGCAGCCAAGTATGGGGCCCGGAAGGAACCCAGTACTTC. Translation: CASSQVWGPEGTQYF.

The rearrangement links TRBV7-2 to TRBJ2-7; 14 bases are a match to TRBD2. V was clipped by 5 bases and J by 3 bases; unmatched bases: 3. The CDR3 extends over 15 amino acids. Germline loops: CDR1 SGHTA, CDR2 FQGNSA. The DNA for the CDR3 is TGTGCCAGCAGCATCGGGACTAGCGGGAGCTACGAGCAGTACTTC. Residues: CASSIGTSGSYEQYF.

The rearrangement joins TRBV4-1 to TRBJ2-7, with 10 bases fitting TRBD1. V lost 2 bases, J lost 5 bases, and 15 bases stayed unmatched. The CDR3 consists of 18 residues. Germline V gives CDR1 MGHRA, CDR2 YSYEKL. DNA for the CDR3: TGCGCCAGCAGCCAAATCCGGGACAGGGGCTTCAGGGACGACGAGCAGTACTTC. This codes for CASSQIRDRGFRDDEQYF.

This chain uses TRBV28 with TRBJ2-7; the match to TRBD1 covers 11 bases. Unmatched junction bases numbered 4, after V lost 6 bases and J lost 3 bases. The germline CDR1 and CDR2 sequences are MDHEN and SYDVKM. The CDR3 has 14 residues. CDR3 sequence: CASSLGQGVYEQYF. As DNA, the CDR3 is TGTGCCAGCAGCCTGGGACAGGGGGTCTACGAGCAGTACTTC. Full variable domain (rest looked up from reference TRBV28 and TRBJ2-7): DVKVTQSSRYLVKRTGEKVFLECVQDMDHENMFWYRQDPGLGLRLIYFSYDVKMKEKGDIPEGYSVSREKKERFSLILESASTNQTSMYLCASSLGQGVYEQYFGPGTRLTVT.

V gene TRBV5-6 combines with J gene TRBJ1-4; D is perhaps TRBD1 (5 bases). The CDR3 loop spans 16 amino acids. Germline V gene sequence: CDR1 SGHDT, CDR2 YYEEEE. V was clipped by 4 bases and J by 3 bases, with 16 bases between them. The CDR3 nucleotides are TGTGCCAGCAGCCTTGCTCGGGGGTGGGCTAATGAAAAACTGTTTTTT. Amino acid sequence: CASSLARGWANEKLFF.

The V call is TRBV10-3, the J call TRBJ1-6, with a weak D call TRBD1 (6 bases). Germline CDR1 ENHRY, CDR2 SYGVKD. The CDR3 is made up of 15 amino acids. V was shortened by 7 bases and J by 10 bases, with 20 bases between the two germline ends. CDR3 amino acids: CAIKSQEAGGSPLHF. The CDR3 nucleotides are TGTGCCATCAAAAGCCAGGAAGCGGGGGGCTCACCCCTCCACTTT.

The count of this clone is one. J is TRBJ2-1 and V is TRBV25-1, with 11 nucleotides matching TRBD2. V lost 5 bases, J lost 6 bases, and 9 bases stayed unmatched. The germline gives CDR1 MGHDK, CDR2 SYGVNS. The CDR3 contains 16 residues. CDR3 region: CASSNSTSGSINEQFF. The CDR3 DNA is TGTGCCAGCAGTAACTCCACTAGCGGGAGTATCAATGAGCAGTTCTTC.

V is TRBV14 and J is TRBJ1-6; weak D call: TRBD1 (5 bases). Germline assignment: CDR1 SGHDN and CDR2 FVKESK. Trimming removed 4 bases from V and 9 bases from J, with 13 bases in between. The CDR3 totals 14 residues. The CDR3 protein is CASSLRQLGSPLHF. CDR3 DNA: TGTGCCAGCAGCCTCAGACAGCTAGGTTCACCCCTCCACTTT.

This chain links TRBV19 with TRBJ1-2, with D hard to call. Germline lookup yields CDR1 LNHDA and CDR2 SQIVND (reference sequence). The CDR3 is 13 amino acids. The V end lost 3 bases, the J end lost 2 bases, and 7 bases lay between the germline ends. The CDR3 sequence is CASSIKGNYGYTF. The DNA of the CDR3 is TGTGCCAGTAGTATTAAGGGAAACTATGGCTACACCTTC.

The chain carries TRBV29-1 and TRBJ2-7, with D perhaps TRBD2 (5 bases). The CDR3 has 13 residues. With 7 bases removed from V and 4 bases from J, the gap between germline ends came to 17 bases. Germline V lookup: CDR1 SQVTM, CDR2 ANQGSEA. CDR3 loop: CSALTGILYEQYF. As DNA, the CDR3 is TGCAGCGCCTTAACCGGGATCCTTTACGAGCAGTACTTC.

This chain links TRBV9 with TRBJ2-1; 8 bases fit TRBD2. Germline V gives CDR1 SGDLS, CDR2 YYNGEE. With V trimmed by 2 bases and J by 4 bases, 5 bases remained unmatched. The CDR3 runs 15 residues. CDR3 nucleotides: TGTGCCAGCAGCGTCCAAGCGGGAGCGTACAATGAGCAGTTCTTC. Protein product: CASSVQAGAYNEQFF.

The rearrangement uses TRBV7-8 and TRBJ1-4; D is possibly TRBD1 (6 bases). The CDR3 spans 18 residues. CDR1 is SGHVS and CDR2 is FQNEAQ in the germline V gene. Trimming removed 9 bases at V and 0 bases at J, with 23 bases between. The CDR3 nucleotides are TGTGCCAGAGGGGGACGGAGACAGGCCTTTGCAACTAATGAAAAACTGTTTTTT. Translated: CARGGRRQAFATNEKLFF. Based on the CDR3 plus reference TRBV7-8 and TRBJ1-4, the full variable domain is GAGVSQSPRYKVAKRGQDVALRCDPISGHVSLFWYQQALGQGPEFLTYFQNEAQLDKSGLPSDRFFAERPEGSVSTLKIQRTQQEDSAVYLCARGGRRQAFATNEKLFFGSGTQLSVL.

The V call is TRBV4-2, the J call TRBJ1-6; D not certain. CDR1 and CDR2 from the germline V gene are LGHNA and YNFKEQ. Trimming stripped 4 bases from V and 5 bases from J, with 18 bases between. This CDR3 has 17 residues. The CDR3 DNA is TGTGCCAGCAGCCGATTTGTTGGCAGAATCGATAATTCACCCCTCCACTTT. Protein product: CASSRFVGRIDNSPLHF.

This chain links TRBV28 with TRBJ1-2; a weak D match, TRBD1 (5 bases). V was cut by 2 bases and J by 7 bases, with 14 bases left in between. The CDR3 contains 14 residues. Germline-derived CDR1 and CDR2 are MDHEN and SYDVKM. The CDR3 protein is CASSLGRGAGGYTF. The CDR3 DNA follows: TGTGCCAGCAGTTTAGGGCGAGGGGCGGGTGGCTACACCTTC.

This chain connects TRBV6-5 to TRBJ2-5; maybe TRBD2 (6 bases). Trimming stripped 6 bases from V and 0 bases from J, with 11 bases between. The CDR3 is made up of 14 amino acids. Germline V lookup: CDR1 MNHEY, CDR2 SVGAGI. The CDR3 protein is CASRPGLYQETQYF. The CDR3 DNA reads as TGTGCCAGCAGACCGGGACTCTACCAAGAGACCCAGTACTTC.

The chain combines TRBV9 with TRBJ1-1; unclear D gene. V lost 3 bases to trimming and J lost 2 bases, with 23 bases between them. Germline CDR1 SGDLS, CDR2 YYNGEE. The CDR3 is made up of 18 amino acids. This CDR3 reads CASSERLEERAGNTEAFF. The CDR3 bases are TGTGCCAGCAGCGAGAGGTTGGAAGAGAGGGCTGGAAACACTGAAGCTTTCTTT.

For the CDR3, the DNA is TGCGCCAGCAGCTTGGAATCGGCAGGGTCGGACGAGCAGTACTTC. This gives the protein CASSLESAGSDEQYF. The chain combines TRBV5-1 with TRBJ2-7; maybe TRBD1 (5 bases). The CDR3 contains 15 residues. The germline CDR1 and CDR2 sequences are SGHRS and YFSETQ. V shed 0 bases and J shed 5 bases, with 15 bases lying between them.